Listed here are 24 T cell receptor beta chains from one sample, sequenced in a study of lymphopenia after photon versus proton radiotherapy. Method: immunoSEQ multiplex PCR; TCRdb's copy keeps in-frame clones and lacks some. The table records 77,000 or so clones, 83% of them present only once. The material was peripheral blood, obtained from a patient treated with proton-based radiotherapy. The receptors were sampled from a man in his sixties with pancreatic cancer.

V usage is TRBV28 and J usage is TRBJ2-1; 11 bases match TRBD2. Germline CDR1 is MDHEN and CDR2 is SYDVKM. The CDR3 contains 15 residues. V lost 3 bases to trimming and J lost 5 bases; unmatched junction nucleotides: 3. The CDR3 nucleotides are TGTGCCAGCAGTTTGACTAGCGGGACCCACAATGAGCAGTTCTTC. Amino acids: CASSLTSGTHNEQFF.

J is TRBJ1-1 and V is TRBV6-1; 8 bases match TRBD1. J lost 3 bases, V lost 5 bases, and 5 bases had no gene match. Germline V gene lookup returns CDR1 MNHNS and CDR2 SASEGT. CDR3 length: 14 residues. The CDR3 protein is CASSSGTGHTEAFF. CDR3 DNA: TGTGCCAGCAGTTCCGGGACAGGCCACACTGAAGCTTTCTTT.

The CDR3 sequence is CASSPLGPPGYNEQFF. CDR3 DNA sequence: TGTGCCAGCTCACCCCTAGGGCCGCCTGGATACAATGAGCAGTTCTTC. The rearrangement joins TRBV18 to TRBJ2-1; no firm D call. The CDR3 contains 16 residues. From germline, CDR1 is KGHSH and CDR2 LQKENI. With 3 bases removed from V and 4 bases from J, the gap between germline ends came to 16 bases.

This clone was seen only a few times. CDR3 sequence reads: CASSRVTGELFF. Here the CDR3 DNA reads TGTGCCAGTAGTAGGGTCACCGGGGAGCTGTTTTTT. The rearrangement joins TRBV19 to TRBJ2-2; D is uncertain. The CDR3 runs 12 residues. Germline CDR1 and CDR2: LNHDA and SQIVND (reference sequence). V lost 4 bases and J lost 4, with 4 bases in between.

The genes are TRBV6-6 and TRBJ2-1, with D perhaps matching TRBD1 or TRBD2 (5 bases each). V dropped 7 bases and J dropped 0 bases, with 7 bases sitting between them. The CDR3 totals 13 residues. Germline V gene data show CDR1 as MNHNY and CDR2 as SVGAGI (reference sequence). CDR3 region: CASKGSSYNEQFF. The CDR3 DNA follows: TGTGCCAGCAAGGGGAGCTCCTACAATGAGCAGTTCTTC.

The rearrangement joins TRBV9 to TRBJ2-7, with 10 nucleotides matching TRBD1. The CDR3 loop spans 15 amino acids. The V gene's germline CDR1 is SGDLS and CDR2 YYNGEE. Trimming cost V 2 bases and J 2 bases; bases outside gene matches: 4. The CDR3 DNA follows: TGTGCCAGCAGCGTCACCGGACAGGGGGCCTACGAGCAGTACTTC. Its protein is CASSVTGQGAYEQYF.

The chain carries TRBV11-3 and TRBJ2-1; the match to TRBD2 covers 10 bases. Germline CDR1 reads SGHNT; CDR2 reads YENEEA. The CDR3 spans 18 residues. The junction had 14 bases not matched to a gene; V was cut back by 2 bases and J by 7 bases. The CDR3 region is CASSLRLAGVLLRNEQFF. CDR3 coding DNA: TGTGCCAGCAGCTTAAGGCTAGCGGGAGTCCTTTTAAGGAATGAGCAGTTCTTC.

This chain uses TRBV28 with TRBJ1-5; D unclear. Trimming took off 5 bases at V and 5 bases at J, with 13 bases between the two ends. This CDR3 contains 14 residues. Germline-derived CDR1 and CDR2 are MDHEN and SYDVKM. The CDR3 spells CASSPLVGYQPQHF. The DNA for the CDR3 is TGTGCCAGCAGTCCTCTCGTGGGTTATCAGCCCCAGCATTTT.

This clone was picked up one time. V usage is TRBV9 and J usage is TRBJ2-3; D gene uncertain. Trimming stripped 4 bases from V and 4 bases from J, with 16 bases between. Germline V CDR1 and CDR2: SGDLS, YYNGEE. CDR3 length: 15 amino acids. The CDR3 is CASSLRPDSADTQYF. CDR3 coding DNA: TGTGCCAGCAGCCTCAGACCCGATTCGGCAGATACGCAGTATTTT.

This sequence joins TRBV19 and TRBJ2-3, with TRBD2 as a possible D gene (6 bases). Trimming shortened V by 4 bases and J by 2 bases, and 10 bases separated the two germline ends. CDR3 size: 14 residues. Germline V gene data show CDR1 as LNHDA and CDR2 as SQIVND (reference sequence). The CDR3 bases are TGTGCCAGTAGTAGATGGGACTCCACAGATACGCAGTATTTT. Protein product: CASSRWDSTDTQYF.

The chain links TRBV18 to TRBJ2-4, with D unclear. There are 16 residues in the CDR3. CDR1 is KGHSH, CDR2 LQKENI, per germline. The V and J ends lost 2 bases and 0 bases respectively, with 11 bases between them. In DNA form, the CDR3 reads TGTGCCAGCTCACCAGAGACTTTTCTAGCCAAAAACATTCAGTACTTC. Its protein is CASSPETFLAKNIQYF.

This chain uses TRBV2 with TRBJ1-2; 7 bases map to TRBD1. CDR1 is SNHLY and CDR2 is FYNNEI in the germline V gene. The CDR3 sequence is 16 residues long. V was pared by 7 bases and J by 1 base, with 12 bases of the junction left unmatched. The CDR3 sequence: CASKKSRDSFNYGYTF. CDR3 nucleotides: TGTGCCAGCAAAAAAAGCCGGGACAGCTTTAACTATGGCTACACCTTC.

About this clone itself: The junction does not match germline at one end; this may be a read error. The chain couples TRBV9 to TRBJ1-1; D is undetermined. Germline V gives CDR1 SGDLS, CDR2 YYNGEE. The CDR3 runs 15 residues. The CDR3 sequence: CASSVSAVVGLSPTF. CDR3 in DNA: TGTGCCAGCAGCGTATCGGCTGTTGTCGGTCTAAGTCCCACCTTT. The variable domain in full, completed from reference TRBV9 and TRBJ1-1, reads DSGVTQTPKHLITATGQRVTLRCSPRSGDLSVYWYQQSLDQGLQFLIQYYNGEERAKGNILERFSAQQFPDLHSELNLSSLELGDSALYFCASSVSAVVGLSPTFGQGTRLTVV.

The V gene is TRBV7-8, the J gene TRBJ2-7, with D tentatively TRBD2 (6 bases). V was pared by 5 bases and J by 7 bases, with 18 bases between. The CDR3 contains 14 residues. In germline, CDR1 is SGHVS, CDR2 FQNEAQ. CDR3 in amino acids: CASSLRLGMREQYF. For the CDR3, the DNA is TGTGCCAGCAGCCTCCGACTAGGGATGAGGGAGCAGTACTTC.

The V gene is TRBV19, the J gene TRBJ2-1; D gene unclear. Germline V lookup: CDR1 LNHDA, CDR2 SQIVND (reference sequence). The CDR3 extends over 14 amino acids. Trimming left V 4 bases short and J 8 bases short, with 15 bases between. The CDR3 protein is CASSNGSPFDEQFF. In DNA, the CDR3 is TGTGCCAGTAGTAACGGGTCCCCGTTCGATGAGCAGTTCTTC.

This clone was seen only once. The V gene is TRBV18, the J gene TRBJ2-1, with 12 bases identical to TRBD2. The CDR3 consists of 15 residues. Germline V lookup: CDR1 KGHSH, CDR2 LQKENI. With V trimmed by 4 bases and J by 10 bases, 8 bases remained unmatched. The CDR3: CASSLVRTSGMEQFF. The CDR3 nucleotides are TGTGCCAGCTCACTAGTTAGGACTAGCGGGATGGAGCAGTTCTTC.

The CDR3 here is CASSQARAGGSHEQFF. Written as DNA, the CDR3 is TGTGCCAGCAGCCAAGCCCGAGCGGGAGGAAGCCATGAGCAGTTCTTC. The rearrangement uses TRBV14 and TRBJ2-1; 9 bases are shared with TRBD2. Germline trimming cut 1 base from V and 8 bases from J; bases unmatched to any gene: 9. This CDR3 is 16 amino acids long. Germline V lookup: CDR1 SGHDN, CDR2 FVKESK. Variable domain in full (rest from reference TRBV14 and TRBJ2-1): EAGVTQFPSHSVIEKGQTVTLRCDPISGHDNLYWYRRVMGKEIKFLLHFVKESKQDESGMPNNRFLAERTGGTYSTLKVQPAELEDSGVYFCASSQARAGGSHEQFFGPGTRLTVL.

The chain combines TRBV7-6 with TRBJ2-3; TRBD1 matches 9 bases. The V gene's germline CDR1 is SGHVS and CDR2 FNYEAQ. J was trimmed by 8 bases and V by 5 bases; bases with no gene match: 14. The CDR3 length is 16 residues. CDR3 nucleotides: TGTGCCAGCAGCCTAATTCCGGGACAGGGAATTGCTACGCAGTATTTT. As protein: CASSLIPGQGIATQYF.

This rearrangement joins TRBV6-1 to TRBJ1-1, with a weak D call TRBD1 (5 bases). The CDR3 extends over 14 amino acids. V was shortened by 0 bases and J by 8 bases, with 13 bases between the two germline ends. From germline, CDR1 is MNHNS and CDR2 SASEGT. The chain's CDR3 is CASSEAGGLEEAFF. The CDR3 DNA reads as TGTGCCAGCAGTGAAGCGGGGGGTTTGGAGGAAGCTTTCTTT.

CDR3 nucleotides: TGTGCCAGCAGTTACCCTTCCGGGACCATGGAGGATACGCAGTATTTT. Encoded protein: CASSYPSGTMEDTQYF. This rearrangement joins TRBV7-3 to TRBJ2-3; either TRBD1 or TRBD2 may supply D (5 bases each). The CDR3 loop spans 16 amino acids. V shed 6 bases and J shed 6 bases, with 22 bases lying between them. Per germline, CDR1 SGHTA and CDR2 FQGTGA. Full variable domain (outside the CDR3, taken from reference TRBV7-3 and TRBJ2-3): GAGVSQTPSNKVTEKGKYVELRCDPISGHTALYWYRQSLGQGPEFLIYFQGTGAADDSGLPNDRFFAVRPEGSVSTLKIQRTERGDSAVYLCASSYPSGTMEDTQYFGPGTRLTVL.

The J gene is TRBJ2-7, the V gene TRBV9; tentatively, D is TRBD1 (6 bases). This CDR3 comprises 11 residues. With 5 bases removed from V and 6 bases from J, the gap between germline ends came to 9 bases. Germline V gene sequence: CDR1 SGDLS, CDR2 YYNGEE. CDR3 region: CASSEGGEQYF. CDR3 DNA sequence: TGTGCCAGCAGTGAAGGGGGCGAGCAGTACTTC.

CDR3 DNA: TGTGCCAGCAGTTTAGGGGGGGCGTCTGGAAAACTGTTTTTT. Protein product: CASSLGGASGKLFF. The rearrangement links TRBV28 to TRBJ1-4; tentative D call: TRBD1 (6 bases). The CDR3 contains 14 residues. Trimming shortened V by 2 bases and J by 10 bases, and 14 bases separated the two germline ends. The germline CDR1 and CDR2 sequences are MDHEN and SYDVKM.

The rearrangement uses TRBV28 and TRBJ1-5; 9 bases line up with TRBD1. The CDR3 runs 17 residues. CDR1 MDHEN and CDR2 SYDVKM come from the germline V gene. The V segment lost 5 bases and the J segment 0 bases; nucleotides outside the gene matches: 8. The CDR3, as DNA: TGTGCCAGCAGTCCGGCCGGACAGGGGAATAGCAATCAGCCCCAGCATTTT. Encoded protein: CASSPAGQGNSNQPQHF.

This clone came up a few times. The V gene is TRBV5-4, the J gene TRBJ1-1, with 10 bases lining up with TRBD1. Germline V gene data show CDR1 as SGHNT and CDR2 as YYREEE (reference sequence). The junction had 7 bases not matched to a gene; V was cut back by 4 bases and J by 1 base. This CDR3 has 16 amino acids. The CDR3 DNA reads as TGTGCCAGCAGCCCGGACAGGGGGAGTTGGAACACTGAAGCTTTCTTT. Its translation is CASSPDRGSWNTEAFF.